Listed below are T cell receptor beta chains from one sample, sequenced in a study of tumor and adjacent non-tumor tissue in lung cancer. TCRdb fed the multiplex PCR reads into MiXCR, producing one record per CDR3 protein. The sample lists 60,000 to 85,000 distinct CDR3 sequences; 76% were seen once. The sample was distant non-tumor lung tissue. Source of these receptors: a man in his 60s with non-small cell lung cancer. Each CDR3 is given with its conserved first and last residue.

length	V	J	CDR3
15	TRBV5-6	TRBJ2-1	CASSSPWGSYNEQFF
16	TRBV5-1	TRBJ2-7	CASSYSGTQSSYGQYF
13	TRBV28	TRBJ1-5	CASSQDSGQHQHF
13	TRBV11-3	TRBJ2-1	CPSSPIPGNEQFF
15	TRBV30	TRBJ2-1	CARSPSMASGAGQLF
15	TRBV6-5	TRBJ1-2	CASSRQGVNNHGYTF
16	TRBV28	TRBJ2-4	CANSDGTAGAKNIQYF
18	TRBV19	TRBJ2-1	CASRPSSTPVGACNEQFF
12	TRBV29-1	TRBJ1-1	CRVHRSPNEAFF
14	TRBV6-1	TRBJ2-6	CASSDNSGANALTF
17	TRBV10-2	TRBJ1-6	CASSHPWTGAYNSPLRF
17	TRBV4-1	TRBJ2-5	CASSQERGVFGEETHYF
15	TRBV20-1	TRBJ2-1	CSASRMTGYINEQFF
14	TRBV28	TRBJ1-2	CASSFFPRTYGYIF
16	TRBV12-3/TRBV12-4	TRBJ2-7	CTSSLHPGLGSYEQYF
11	TRBV29-1	TRBJ1-2	CSATGLYGYTF
15	TRBV28	TRBJ1-1	CDSRPLQEPNTKAFF
16	TRBV24-1	TRBJ2-6	CATGPNKESGANVLTF
15	TRBV6-5	TRBJ1-1	CASSYCGQVCTETFF
16	TRBV4-2	TRBJ2-7	CISGQEGAGASYEQYF
13	TRBV6-1	TRBJ2-1	CVSSTTEYNVQFF
16	TRBV24-1	TRBJ2-1	CATSVFRVGSYNKQFF
18	TRBV11-2	TRBJ2-7	CASSLDESTPPGYYEQYF
12	TRBV29-1	TRBJ1-2	CSVERDRQRYTF
13	TRBV7-8	TRBJ1-1	CASCPSPLVLDFF
16	TRBV5-1	TRBJ2-5	CASSLGTAPPGEAQYF
15	TRBV12-3/TRBV12-4	TRBJ2-1	CASSNIRGGSNEQFF
14	TRBV6-2/TRBV6-3	TRBJ2-1	CANSREGSYNDRFF
15	TRBV19	TRBJ2-5	CVSSRTWGHTQTQYF
15	TRBV20-1	TRBJ2-2	CSATRTGVNTGELTF
14	TRBV4-1	TRBJ2-5	CASRVPGGFGAQYF
12	TRBV6-6	TRBJ1-1	CASSRDTWKAFF
14	TRBV10-2	TRBJ2-1	CASCRDRSFSGQFF
15	TRBV28	TRBJ2-3	CATVLAAPNEDTQYF